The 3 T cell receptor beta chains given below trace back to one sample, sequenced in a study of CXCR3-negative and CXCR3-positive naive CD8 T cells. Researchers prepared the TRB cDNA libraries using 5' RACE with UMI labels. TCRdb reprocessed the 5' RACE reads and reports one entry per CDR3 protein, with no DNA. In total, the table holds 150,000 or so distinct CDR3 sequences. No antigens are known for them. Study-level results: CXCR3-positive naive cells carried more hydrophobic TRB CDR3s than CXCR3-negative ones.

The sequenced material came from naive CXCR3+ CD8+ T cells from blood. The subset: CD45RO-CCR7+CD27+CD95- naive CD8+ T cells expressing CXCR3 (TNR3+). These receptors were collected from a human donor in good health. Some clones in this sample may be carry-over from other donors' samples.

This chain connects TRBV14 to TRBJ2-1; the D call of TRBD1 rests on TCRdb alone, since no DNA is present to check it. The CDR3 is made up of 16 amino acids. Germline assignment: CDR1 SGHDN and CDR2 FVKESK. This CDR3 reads CASSQDYGTGDNEQFF.

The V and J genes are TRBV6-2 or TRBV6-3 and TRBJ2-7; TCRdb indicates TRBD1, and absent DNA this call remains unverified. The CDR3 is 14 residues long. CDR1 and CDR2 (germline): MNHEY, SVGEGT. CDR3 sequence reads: CASSQGTSPYEQYF.

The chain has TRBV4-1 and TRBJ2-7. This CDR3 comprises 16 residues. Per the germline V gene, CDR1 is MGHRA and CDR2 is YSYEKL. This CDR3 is CASSQDIARVTYEQYF.